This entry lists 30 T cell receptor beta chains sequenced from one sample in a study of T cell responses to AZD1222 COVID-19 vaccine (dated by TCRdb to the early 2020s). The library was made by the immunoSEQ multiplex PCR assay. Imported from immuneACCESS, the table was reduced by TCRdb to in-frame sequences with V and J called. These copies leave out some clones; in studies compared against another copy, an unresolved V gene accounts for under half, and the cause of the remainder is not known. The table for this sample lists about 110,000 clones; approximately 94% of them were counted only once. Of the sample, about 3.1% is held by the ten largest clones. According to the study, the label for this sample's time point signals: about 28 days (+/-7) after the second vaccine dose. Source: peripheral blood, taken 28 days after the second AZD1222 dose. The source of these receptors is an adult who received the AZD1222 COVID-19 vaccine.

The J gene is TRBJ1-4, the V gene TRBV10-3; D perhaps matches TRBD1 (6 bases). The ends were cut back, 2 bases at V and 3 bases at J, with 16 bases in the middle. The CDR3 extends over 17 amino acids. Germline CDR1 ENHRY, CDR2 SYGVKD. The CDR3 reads CAISEGQISGANEKLFF. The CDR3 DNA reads TGTGCCATCAGTGAGGGACAGATAAGCGGAGCTAATGAAAAACTGTTTTTT.

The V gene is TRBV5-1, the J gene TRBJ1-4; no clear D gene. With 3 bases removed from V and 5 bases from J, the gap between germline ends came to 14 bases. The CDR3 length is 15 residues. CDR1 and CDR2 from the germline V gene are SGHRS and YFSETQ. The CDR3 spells CASSSTLERNEKLFF. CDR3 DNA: TGCGCCAGCAGCTCCACCCTCGAACGGAATGAAAAACTGTTTTTT.

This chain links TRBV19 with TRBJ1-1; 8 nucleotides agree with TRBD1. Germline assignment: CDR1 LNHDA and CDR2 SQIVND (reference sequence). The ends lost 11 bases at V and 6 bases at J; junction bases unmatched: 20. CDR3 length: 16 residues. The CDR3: CALRRGRDRGVAEAFF. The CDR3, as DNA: TGTGCCTTACGACGAGGGAGAGACAGGGGTGTAGCTGAAGCTTTCTTT.

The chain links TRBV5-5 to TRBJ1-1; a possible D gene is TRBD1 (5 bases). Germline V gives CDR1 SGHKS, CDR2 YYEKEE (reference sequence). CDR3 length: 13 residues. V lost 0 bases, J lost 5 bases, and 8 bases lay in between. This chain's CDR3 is CASSLEGRTEAFF. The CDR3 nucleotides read TGTGCCAGCAGCTTGGAGGGGAGGACTGAAGCTTTCTTT.

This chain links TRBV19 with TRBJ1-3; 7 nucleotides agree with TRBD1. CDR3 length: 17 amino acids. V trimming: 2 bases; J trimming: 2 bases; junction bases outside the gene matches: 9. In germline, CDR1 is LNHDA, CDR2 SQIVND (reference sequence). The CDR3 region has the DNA TGTGCCAGTAGTATACACGGCCAGGGGGTGACTGGAAACACCATATATTTT. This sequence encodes CASSIHGQGVTGNTIYF.

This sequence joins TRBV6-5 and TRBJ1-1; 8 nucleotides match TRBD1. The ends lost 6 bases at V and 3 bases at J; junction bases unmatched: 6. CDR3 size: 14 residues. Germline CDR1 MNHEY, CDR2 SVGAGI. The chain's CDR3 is CASSGQGWDTEAFF. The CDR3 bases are TGTGCCAGCAGCGGACAGGGATGGGACACTGAAGCTTTCTTT.

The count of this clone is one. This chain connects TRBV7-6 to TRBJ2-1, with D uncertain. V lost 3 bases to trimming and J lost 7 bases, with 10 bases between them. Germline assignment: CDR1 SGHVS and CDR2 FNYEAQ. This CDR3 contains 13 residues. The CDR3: CASSFMGMNEQFF. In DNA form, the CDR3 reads TGTGCCAGCAGCTTTATGGGAATGAATGAGCAGTTCTTC. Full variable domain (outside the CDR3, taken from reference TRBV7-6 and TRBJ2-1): GAGVSQSPRYKVTKRGQDVALRCDPISGHVSLYWYRQALGQGPEFLTYFNYEAQQDKSGLPNDRFSAERPEGSISTLTIQRTEQRDSAMYRCASSFMGMNEQFFGPGTRLTVL.

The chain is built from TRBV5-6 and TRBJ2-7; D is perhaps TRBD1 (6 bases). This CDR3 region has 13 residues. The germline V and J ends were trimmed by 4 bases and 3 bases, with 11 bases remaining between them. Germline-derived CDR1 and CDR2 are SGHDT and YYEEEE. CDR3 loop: CASSLTGHYEQYF. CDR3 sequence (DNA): TGTGCCAGCAGCCTGACAGGCCACTACGAGCAGTACTTC. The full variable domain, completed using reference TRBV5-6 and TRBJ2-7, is DAGVTQSPTHLIKTRGQQVTLRCSPKSGHDTVSWYQQALGQGPQFIFQYYEEEERQRGNFPDRFSGHQFPNYSSELNVNALLLGDSALYLCASSLTGHYEQYFGPGTRLTVT.

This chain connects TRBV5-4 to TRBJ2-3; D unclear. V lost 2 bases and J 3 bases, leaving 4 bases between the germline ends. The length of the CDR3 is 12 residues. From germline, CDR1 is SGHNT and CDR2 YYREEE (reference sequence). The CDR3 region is CASSFSTDTQYF. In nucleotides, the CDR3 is TGTGCCAGCAGCTTTAGTACAGATACGCAGTATTTT.

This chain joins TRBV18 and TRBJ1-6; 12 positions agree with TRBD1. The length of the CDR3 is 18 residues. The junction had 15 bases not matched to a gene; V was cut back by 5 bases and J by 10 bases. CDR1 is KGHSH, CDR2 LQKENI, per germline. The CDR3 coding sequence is TGTGCCAGCTCAGCGGGACAGGGGGCGCATGCCCTAGGCTCACCCCTCCACTTT. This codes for CASSAGQGAHALGSPLHF.

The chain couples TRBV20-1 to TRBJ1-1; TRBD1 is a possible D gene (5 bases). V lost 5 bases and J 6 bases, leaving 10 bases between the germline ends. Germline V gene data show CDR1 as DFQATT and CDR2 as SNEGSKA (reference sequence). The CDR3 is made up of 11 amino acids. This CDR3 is CSAFRGPEAFF. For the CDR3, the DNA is TGCAGTGCTTTTCGGGGACCTGAAGCTTTCTTT.

The CDR3 DNA reads TGCATAGGACAGAGCAATGAAAAACTGTTTTTT. Translation gives CIGQSNEKLFF. V is TRBV20-1 and J is TRBJ1-4, with D maybe TRBD1 (6 bases). CDR1 and CDR2 from the germline V gene are DFQATT and SNEGSKA (reference sequence). The CDR3 is 11 residues long.

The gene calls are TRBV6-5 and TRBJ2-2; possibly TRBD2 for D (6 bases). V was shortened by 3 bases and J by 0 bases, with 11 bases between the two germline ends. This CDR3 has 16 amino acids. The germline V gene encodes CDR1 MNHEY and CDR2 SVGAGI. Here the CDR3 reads CASSYEAGPNTGELFF. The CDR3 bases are TGTGCCAGCAGTTATGAAGCGGGTCCGAACACCGGGGAGCTGTTTTTT.

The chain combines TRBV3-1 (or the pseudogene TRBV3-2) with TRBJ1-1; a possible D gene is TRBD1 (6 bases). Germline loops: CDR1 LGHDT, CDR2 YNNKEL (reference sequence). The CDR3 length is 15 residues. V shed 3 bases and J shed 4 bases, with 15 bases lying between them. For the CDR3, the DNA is TGTGCCAGCAGCCATCTAGGGGGTGCGGGCACTGAAGCTTTCTTT. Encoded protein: CASSHLGGAGTEAFF.

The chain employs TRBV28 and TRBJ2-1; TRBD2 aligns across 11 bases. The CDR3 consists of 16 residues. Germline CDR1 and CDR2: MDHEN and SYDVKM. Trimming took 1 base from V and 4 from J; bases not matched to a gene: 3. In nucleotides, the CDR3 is TGTGCCAGCAGTTTATTGGCTAGCGGGGGGTACAATGAGCAGTTCTTC. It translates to CASSLLASGGYNEQFF.

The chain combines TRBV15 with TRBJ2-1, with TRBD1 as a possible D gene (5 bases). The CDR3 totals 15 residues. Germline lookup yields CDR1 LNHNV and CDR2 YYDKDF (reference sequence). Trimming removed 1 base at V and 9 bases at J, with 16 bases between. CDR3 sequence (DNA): TGTGCCACCAGCAGAGCCAGGGTACGAGGAAGTGAGCAGTTCTTC. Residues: CATSRARVRGSEQFF.

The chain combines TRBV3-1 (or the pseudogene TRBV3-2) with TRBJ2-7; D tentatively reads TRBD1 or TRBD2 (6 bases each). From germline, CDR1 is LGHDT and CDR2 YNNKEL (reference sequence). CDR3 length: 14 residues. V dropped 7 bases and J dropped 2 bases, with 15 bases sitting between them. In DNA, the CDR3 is TGTGCCAGCAATCAGGGGACGGGGGCCTACGAGCAGTACTTC. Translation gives CASNQGTGAYEQYF.

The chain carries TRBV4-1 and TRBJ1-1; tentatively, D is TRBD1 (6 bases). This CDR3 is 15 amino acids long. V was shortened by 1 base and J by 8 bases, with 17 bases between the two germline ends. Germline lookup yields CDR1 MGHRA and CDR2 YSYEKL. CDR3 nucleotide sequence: TGCGCCAGCAGCCAAGGGGCCTGGGGGGGCGCAGAAGCTTTCTTT. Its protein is CASSQGAWGGAEAFF.

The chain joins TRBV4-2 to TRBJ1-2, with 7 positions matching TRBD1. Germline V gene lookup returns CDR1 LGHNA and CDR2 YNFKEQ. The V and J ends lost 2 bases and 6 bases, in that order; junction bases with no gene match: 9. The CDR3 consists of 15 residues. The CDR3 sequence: CASSQTNRQGNGYTF. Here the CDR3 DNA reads TGTGCCAGCAGCCAAACTAATAGACAGGGAAATGGCTACACCTTC.

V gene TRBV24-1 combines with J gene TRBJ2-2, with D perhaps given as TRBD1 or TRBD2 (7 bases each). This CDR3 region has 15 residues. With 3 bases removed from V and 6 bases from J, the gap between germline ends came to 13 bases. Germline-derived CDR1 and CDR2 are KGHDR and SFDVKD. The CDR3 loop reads CATSDPQGRAGELFF. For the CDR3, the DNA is TGTGCCACCAGTGATCCACAGGGGAGGGCCGGGGAGCTGTTTTTT.

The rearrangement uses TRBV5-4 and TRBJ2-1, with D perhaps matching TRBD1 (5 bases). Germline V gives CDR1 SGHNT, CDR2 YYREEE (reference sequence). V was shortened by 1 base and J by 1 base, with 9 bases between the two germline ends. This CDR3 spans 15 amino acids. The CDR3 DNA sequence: TGTGCCAGCAGCTTGATGCAGGGTTCCTACAATGAGCAGTTCTTC. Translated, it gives CASSLMQGSYNEQFF.

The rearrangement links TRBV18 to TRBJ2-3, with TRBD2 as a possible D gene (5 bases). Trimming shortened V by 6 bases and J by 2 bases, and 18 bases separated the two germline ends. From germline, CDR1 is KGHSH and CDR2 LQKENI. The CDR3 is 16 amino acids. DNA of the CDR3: TGTGCCAGCTCTCACAGCGCCGGGGAGTTCACAGATACGCAGTATTTT. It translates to CASSHSAGEFTDTQYF.

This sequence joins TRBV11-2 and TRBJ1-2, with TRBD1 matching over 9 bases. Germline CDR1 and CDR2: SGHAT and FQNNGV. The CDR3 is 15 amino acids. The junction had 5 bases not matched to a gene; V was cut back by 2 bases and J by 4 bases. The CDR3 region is CASSLNRGRSYGYTF. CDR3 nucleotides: TGTGCCAGCAGCTTAAACAGGGGGCGCAGCTATGGCTACACCTTC.

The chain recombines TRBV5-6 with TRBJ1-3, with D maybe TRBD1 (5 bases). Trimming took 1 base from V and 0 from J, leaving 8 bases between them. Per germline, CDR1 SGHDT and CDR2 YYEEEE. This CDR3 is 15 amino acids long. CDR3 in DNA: TGTGCCAGCAGCTTGTGGGGGAACTCTGGAAACACCATATATTTT. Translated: CASSLWGNSGNTIYF.

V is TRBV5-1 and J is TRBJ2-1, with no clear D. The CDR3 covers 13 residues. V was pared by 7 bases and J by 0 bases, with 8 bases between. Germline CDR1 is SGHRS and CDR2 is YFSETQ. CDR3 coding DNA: TGCGCCAGCTTGAGTAGCTCCTACAATGAGCAGTTCTTC. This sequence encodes CASLSSSYNEQFF.

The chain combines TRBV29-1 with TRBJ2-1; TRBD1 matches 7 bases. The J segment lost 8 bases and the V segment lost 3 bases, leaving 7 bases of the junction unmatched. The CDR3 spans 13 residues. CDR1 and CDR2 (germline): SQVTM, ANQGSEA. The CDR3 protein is CSVDRQGVYEQFF. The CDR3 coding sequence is TGCAGCGTTGATAGACAGGGAGTCTATGAGCAGTTCTTC.

CDR3 in DNA: TGTGCCAGCAGCTTAGAGGGCTTTAGAAACACCATATATTTT. Its translation: CASSLEGFRNTIYF. The rearrangement links TRBV7-9 to TRBJ1-3, with no clear D. V was shortened by 1 base and J by 5 bases, with 9 bases between the two germline ends. There are 14 residues in the CDR3. Looked up from germline, CDR1 is SEHNR and CDR2 is FQNEAQ (reference sequence).

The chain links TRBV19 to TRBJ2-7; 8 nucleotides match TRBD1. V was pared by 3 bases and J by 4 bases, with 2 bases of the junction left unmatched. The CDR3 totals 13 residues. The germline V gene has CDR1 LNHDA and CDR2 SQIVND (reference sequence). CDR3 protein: CASSMRTGYEQYF. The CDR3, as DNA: TGTGCCAGTAGTATGAGGACAGGGTACGAGCAGTACTTC.

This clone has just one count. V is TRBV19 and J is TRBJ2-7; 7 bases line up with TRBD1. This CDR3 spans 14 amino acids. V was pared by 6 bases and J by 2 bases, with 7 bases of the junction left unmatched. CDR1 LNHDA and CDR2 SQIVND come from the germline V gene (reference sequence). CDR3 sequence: CASSRWDSPYEQYF. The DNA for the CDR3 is TGTGCCAGTAGCCGCTGGGACAGCCCCTACGAGCAGTACTTC.

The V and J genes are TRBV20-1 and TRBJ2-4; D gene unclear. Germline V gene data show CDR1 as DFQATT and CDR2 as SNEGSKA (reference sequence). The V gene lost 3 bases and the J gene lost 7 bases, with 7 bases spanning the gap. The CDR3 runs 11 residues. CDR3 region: CSARANNIQYF. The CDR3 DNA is TGCAGTGCTAGGGCGAATAACATTCAGTACTTC.